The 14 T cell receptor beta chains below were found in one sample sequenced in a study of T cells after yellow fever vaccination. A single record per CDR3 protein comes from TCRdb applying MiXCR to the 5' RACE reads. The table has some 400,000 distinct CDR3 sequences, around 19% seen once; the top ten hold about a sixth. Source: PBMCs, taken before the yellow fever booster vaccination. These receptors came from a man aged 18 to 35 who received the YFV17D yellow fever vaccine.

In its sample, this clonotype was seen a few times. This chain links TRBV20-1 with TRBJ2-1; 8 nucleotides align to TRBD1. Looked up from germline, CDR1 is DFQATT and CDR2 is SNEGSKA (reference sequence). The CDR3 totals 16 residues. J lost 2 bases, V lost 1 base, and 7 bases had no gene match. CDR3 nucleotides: TGCAGTGCTAGAGGGACAGGGAAGGTGACCTACAATGAGCAGTTCTTC. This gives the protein CSARGTGKVTYNEQFF.

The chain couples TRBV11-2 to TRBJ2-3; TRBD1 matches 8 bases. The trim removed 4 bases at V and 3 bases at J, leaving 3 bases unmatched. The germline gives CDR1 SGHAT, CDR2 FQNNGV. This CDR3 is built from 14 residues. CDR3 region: CASSWDRRTDTQYF. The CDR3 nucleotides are TGTGCCAGCAGCTGGGACAGGAGAACAGATACGCAGTATTTT.

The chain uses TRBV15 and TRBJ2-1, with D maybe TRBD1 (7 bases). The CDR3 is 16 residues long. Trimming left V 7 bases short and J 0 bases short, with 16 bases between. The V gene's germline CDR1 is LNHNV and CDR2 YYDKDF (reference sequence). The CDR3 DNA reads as TGTGCCACCACCCCACGGGGGACAGCCTCCTACAATGAGCAGTTCTTC. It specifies CATTPRGTASYNEQFF.

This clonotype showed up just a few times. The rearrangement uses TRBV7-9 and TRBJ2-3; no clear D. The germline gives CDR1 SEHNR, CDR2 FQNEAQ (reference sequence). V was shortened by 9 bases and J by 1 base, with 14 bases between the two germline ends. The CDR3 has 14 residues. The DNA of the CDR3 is TGTGCCAGGCAGGCCATCCGAGGCACAGATACGCAGTATTTT. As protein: CARQAIRGTDTQYF.

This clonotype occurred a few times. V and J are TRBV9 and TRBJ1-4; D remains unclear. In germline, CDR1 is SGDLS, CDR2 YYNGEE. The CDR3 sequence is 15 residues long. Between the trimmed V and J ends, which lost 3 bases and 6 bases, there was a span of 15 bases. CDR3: CASSASTRPYEKLFF. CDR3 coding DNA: TGTGCCAGCAGCGCCTCTACCCGGCCCTATGAAAAACTGTTTTTT.

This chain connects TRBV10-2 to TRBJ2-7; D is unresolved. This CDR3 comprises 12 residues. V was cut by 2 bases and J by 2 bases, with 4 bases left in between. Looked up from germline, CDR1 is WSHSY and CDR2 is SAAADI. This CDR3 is CASSERAYEQYF. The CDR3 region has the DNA TGCGCCAGCAGTGAGCGGGCCTACGAGCAGTACTTC.

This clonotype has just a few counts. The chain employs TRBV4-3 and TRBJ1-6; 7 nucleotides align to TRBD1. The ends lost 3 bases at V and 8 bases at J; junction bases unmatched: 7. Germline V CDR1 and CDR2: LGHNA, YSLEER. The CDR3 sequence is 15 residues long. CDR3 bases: TGCGCCAGCAGCCACGGTGGCCAGGGGGATTCACCCCTCCACTTT. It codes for CASSHGGQGDSPLHF.

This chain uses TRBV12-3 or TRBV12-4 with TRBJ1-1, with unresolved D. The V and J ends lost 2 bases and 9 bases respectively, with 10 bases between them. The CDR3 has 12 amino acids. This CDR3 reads CASSLIRGKAFF. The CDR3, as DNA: TGTGCCAGCAGTTTAATCCGGGGTAAAGCTTTCTTT.

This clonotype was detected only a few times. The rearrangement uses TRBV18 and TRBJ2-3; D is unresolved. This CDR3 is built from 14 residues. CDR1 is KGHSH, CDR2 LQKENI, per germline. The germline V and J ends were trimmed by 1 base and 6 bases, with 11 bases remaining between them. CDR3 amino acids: CASSPRREMDTQYF. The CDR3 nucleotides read TGTGCCAGCTCACCACGCAGAGAGATGGATACGCAGTATTTT.

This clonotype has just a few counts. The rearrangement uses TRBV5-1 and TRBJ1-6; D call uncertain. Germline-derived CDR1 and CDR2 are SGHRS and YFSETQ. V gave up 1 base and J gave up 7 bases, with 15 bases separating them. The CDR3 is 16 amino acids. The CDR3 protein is CASSLTSGSYNSPLHF. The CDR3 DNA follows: TGCGCCAGCAGCTTGACGTCAGGCAGCTACAATTCACCCCTCCACTTT.

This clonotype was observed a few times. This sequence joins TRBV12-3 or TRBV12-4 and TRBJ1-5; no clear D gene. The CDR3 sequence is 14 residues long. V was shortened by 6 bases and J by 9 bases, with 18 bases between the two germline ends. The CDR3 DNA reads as TGTGCCAGCAGATTTGACGGAGCAGTCTCGCCCCAGCATTTT. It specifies CASRFDGAVSPQHF.

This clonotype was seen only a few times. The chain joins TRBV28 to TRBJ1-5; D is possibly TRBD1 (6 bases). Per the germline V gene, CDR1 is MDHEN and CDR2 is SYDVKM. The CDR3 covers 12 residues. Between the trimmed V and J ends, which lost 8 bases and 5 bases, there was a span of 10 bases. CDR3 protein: CASRTEDQPQHF. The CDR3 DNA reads TGTGCCAGCCGGACAGAGGATCAGCCCCAGCATTTT.

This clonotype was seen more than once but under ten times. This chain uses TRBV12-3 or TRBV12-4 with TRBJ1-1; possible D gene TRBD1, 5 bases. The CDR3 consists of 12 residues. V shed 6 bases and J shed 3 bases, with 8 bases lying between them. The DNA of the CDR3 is TGTGCCAGCAGCCGGGGCCACACTGAAGCTTTCTTT. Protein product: CASSRGHTEAFF.

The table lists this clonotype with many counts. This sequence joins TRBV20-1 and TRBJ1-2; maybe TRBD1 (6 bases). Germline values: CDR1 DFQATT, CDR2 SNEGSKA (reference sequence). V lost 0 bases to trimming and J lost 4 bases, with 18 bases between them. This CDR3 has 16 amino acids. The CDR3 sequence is CSARDYGQGKGYGYTF. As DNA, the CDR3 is TGCAGTGCTAGAGATTATGGTCAGGGGAAGGGCTATGGCTACACCTTC.